This T cell receptor beta chain was sequenced for a study of T-cell reconstitution after alpha-beta-depleted transplantation in children. Germline-derived CDR1 and CDR2 are SGHDN and FVKESK. Between the trimmed V and J ends, which lost 3 bases and 8 bases, there was a span of 17 bases. This CDR3 spans 14 amino acids. This clonotype showed up just a few times. Unique molecular identifiers tagged the TCRbeta library. A single record per CDR3 protein comes from TCRdb applying MiXCR to the PCR reads. The sample contains 490,000 or so distinct CDR3 sequences, around 13% of which appear only once. The sample here was PBMCs from the stem cell graft donor, taken from the stem cell graft. This receptor was identified in a human donor who donated a stem cell graft to a child with combined immunodeficiency. The chain recombines TRBV14 with TRBJ2-7; the D is unclear. The DNA for the CDR3 is TGTGCCAGCAGCCAGCCCCCCCCGGCCGGGCAGCAGTACTTC. Translation gives CASSQPPPAGQQYF.